These 30 T cell receptor beta chains came from one sample sequenced in a study of blood T cell repertoires in COVID-19. Data came from immunoSEQ multiplex PCR; TCRdb stores just in-frame clones and leaves some out. The sample consists of about 140,000 clones, roughly 76% of them appearing once. The sequenced sample consisted of peripheral blood. All receptors derive from a man at least 80 years old with acute or convalescent COVID-19.

To note about this clone: A read error may account for a junction end that differs from germline. The chain carries TRBV6-6 and TRBJ2-3; TRBD1 matches at 9 bases. CDR1 and CDR2 (germline): MNHNY, SVGAGI (reference sequence). The CDR3 has 12 residues. The CDR3 region is CASSYERDREHF. The CDR3 coding sequence is TGTGCCAGCAGTTACGAGCGGGACAGGGAACATTTT.

This chain joins TRBV4-1 and TRBJ2-3; D is uncertain. The V end was cut by 4 bases, the J end by 0 bases, with 5 bases between. The CDR3 is made up of 13 amino acids. Looked up from germline, CDR1 is MGHRA and CDR2 is YSYEKL. The CDR3 region has the DNA TGCGCCAGCAGCCTCCGGAGCACAGATACGCAGTATTTT. It is translated as CASSLRSTDTQYF.

The chain links TRBV2 to TRBJ2-1, with 10 bases lining up with TRBD1. J was trimmed by 6 bases and V by 7 bases; bases with no gene match: 6. The CDR3 covers 14 residues. Germline V gives CDR1 SNHLY, CDR2 FYNNEI. CDR3 coding DNA: TGTGCCAGCATCCAGGACAGGGGGAGCAATGAGCAGTTCTTC. This codes for CASIQDRGSNEQFF.

This clone was observed a few times. The chain has TRBV5-1 and TRBJ1-5; 7 bases are a match to TRBD1. There are 17 residues in the CDR3. Looked up from germline, CDR1 is SGHRS and CDR2 is YFSETQ. V gave up 1 base and J gave up 5 bases; unmatched junction bases: 12. The CDR3 protein is CASSLRQGPPVDQPQHF. CDR3 nucleotide sequence: TGCGCCAGCAGCTTGCGACAGGGACCGCCCGTCGATCAGCCCCAGCATTTT. Full variable domain (outside the CDR3, taken from reference TRBV5-1 and TRBJ1-5): KAGVTQTPRYLIKTRGQQVTLSCSPISGHRSVSWYQQTPGQGLQFLFEYFSETQRNKGNFPGRFSGRQFSNSRSEMNVSTLELGDSALYLCASSLRQGPPVDQPQHFGDGTRLSIL.

This chain connects TRBV25-1 to TRBJ1-2, with D possibly being TRBD1 (5 bases). CDR3 length: 12 residues. Trimming took 4 bases from V and 8 from J, leaving 11 bases between them. Germline CDR1 MGHDK, CDR2 SYGVNS. CDR3 sequence: CASSVSGGGYTF. DNA of the CDR3: TGTGCCAGCAGTGTTTCGGGGGGAGGCTACACCTTC.

The chain uses TRBV7-2 and TRBJ2-2; D unresolved. The CDR3 has 14 residues. The V end lost 0 bases, the J end lost 9 bases, and 11 bases lay between the germline ends. CDR1 and CDR2 (germline): SGHTA, FQGNSA. The CDR3 region is CASSLASRSRELFF. CDR3 sequence (DNA): TGTGCCAGCAGCTTAGCGAGCCGGTCCCGGGAGCTGTTTTTT.

This chain joins TRBV6-2 or TRBV6-3 and TRBJ2-6, with 7 bases that match TRBD1. The germline CDR1 and CDR2 sequences are MNHEY and SVGEGT. Losses at the gene ends were 6 bases for V and 2 bases for J; bases not matched to a gene: 13. There are 18 residues in the CDR3. The CDR3 DNA is TGTGCCAGCAGACCTAAACAGGGACAGTCGGCTGGGGCCAACGTCCTGACTTTC. Residues: CASRPKQGQSAGANVLTF.

The chain couples TRBV7-9 to TRBJ1-2; 7 bases fit TRBD1. Germline V gives CDR1 SEHNR, CDR2 FQNEAQ (reference sequence). This CDR3 region has 15 residues. After removal of 5 bases from V and 2 bases from J, the junction contained 8 bases not matched to a gene. In DNA, the CDR3 is TGTGCCAGCAGCGCAGCAGGGGGAAGAAACTATGGCTACACCTTC. Encoded protein: CASSAAGGRNYGYTF. The entire variable domain, with the rest obtained from reference TRBV7-9 and TRBJ1-2, is as follows: DTGVSQNPRHKITKRGQNVTFRCDPISEHNRLYWYRQTLGQGPEFLTYFQNEAQLEKSRLLSDRFSAERPKGSFSTLEIQRTEQGDSAMYLCASSAAGGRNYGYTFGSGTRLTVV.

The chain is built from TRBV5-8 and TRBJ2-7, with D possibly TRBD1 on 6 matching bases. The CDR3 runs to 16 residues. Trimming took off 3 bases at V and 1 base at J, with 17 bases between the two ends. CDR1 and CDR2 from the germline V gene are SGHTS and YDEGEE. The CDR3 is CASSSERKTGSYEQYF. The CDR3 DNA is TGTGCCAGCAGCTCAGAGCGAAAGACAGGTTCCTACGAGCAGTACTTC.

This chain links TRBV9 with TRBJ2-5; TRBD1 is a possible D gene (6 bases). V was clipped by 1 base and J by 1 base, with 8 bases between them. Germline CDR1 is SGDLS and CDR2 is YYNGEE. CDR3 length equals 14 residues. CDR3 sequence (DNA): TGTGCCAGCAGCGTATGGGGGCGCCAAGAGACCCAGTACTTC. Translating it yields CASSVWGRQETQYF. Based on the CDR3 plus reference TRBV9 and TRBJ2-5, the full variable domain is DSGVTQTPKHLITATGQRVTLRCSPRSGDLSVYWYQQSLDQGLQFLIQYYNGEERAKGNILERFSAQQFPDLHSELNLSSLELGDSALYFCASSVWGRQETQYFGPGTRLLVL.

This rearrangement joins TRBV15 to TRBJ1-2; D not certain. V lost 1 base and J 2 bases, leaving 11 bases between the germline ends. CDR1 LNHNV and CDR2 YYDKDF come from the germline V gene (reference sequence). This CDR3 has 15 amino acids. The CDR3 spells CATSRVEGGNYGYTF. The DNA of the CDR3 is TGTGCCACCAGCAGAGTGGAAGGAGGGAACTATGGCTACACCTTC.

The V gene is TRBV27, the J gene TRBJ2-2, with 10 bases fitting TRBD2. Looked up from germline, CDR1 is MNHEY and CDR2 is SMNVEV (reference sequence). The ends lost 5 bases at V and 4 bases at J; junction bases unmatched: 4. The CDR3 sequence is 15 residues long. The CDR3 reads CASSLAGDLTGELFF. The CDR3 DNA reads as TGTGCCAGCAGTCTAGCGGGGGACCTCACCGGGGAGCTGTTTTTT.

The chain joins TRBV7-3 to TRBJ2-1; 7 nucleotides match TRBD1. The CDR3 spans 15 residues. Germline V CDR1 and CDR2: SGHTA, FQGTGA. The junction had 4 bases not matched to a gene; V was cut back by 0 bases and J by 5 bases. The CDR3 spells CASSLTQGVHNEQFF. CDR3 DNA sequence: TGTGCCAGCAGCTTAACCCAGGGGGTACACAATGAGCAGTTCTTC.

The J gene is TRBJ1-2, the V gene TRBV7-2, with 9 nucleotides matching TRBD1. Germline lookup yields CDR1 SGHTA and CDR2 FQGNSA. Germline trimming cut 4 bases from V and 5 bases from J; bases unmatched to any gene: 5. The CDR3 is made up of 14 amino acids. The CDR3 DNA reads TGTGCCAGCAGCTCCCATGGGACAGGGTATGGCTACACCTTC. This translates into CASSSHGTGYGYTF.

The table lists this clone with a count of one. The genes are TRBV28 and TRBJ1-6; 8 bases fit TRBD1. From germline, CDR1 is MDHEN and CDR2 SYDVKM. V shed 7 bases and J 9 bases; nucleotides not matched to a gene: 8. The CDR3 spans 14 residues. CDR3 sequence (DNA): TGTGCCAGCATCACGGACAGGGCAACTTCACCCCTCCACTTT. Translated, it gives CASITDRATSPLHF.

V and J are TRBV5-6 and TRBJ2-2; D is uncertain. The V end was cut by 1 base, the J end by 6 bases, with 10 bases between. Germline values: CDR1 SGHDT, CDR2 YYEEEE. The CDR3 contains 14 residues. DNA of the CDR3: TGTGCCAGCAGCTTGCCCCTGACTTCCGGGGAGCTGTTTTTT. Protein: CASSLPLTSGELFF.

The CDR3: CASSLLTSGTGELFF. Here the CDR3 DNA reads TGTGCCAGCAGTCTCTTGACTAGCGGGACCGGGGAGCTGTTTTTT. The chain has TRBV28 and TRBJ2-2; 10 nucleotides match TRBD2. The germline V gene has CDR1 MDHEN and CDR2 SYDVKM. This CDR3 has 15 amino acids. Trimming at V came to 5 bases and at J to 5 bases, leaving 5 bases not matched to a gene.

The genes are TRBV30 and TRBJ1-1; no clear D gene. V was cut by 3 bases and J by 3 bases, with 2 bases left in between. This CDR3 has 10 residues. Germline V gives CDR1 GTSNPN, CDR2 SVGIG (reference sequence). CDR3 coding DNA: TGTGCCTGGAGCTACACTGAAGCTTTCTTT. It codes for CAWSYTEAFF. Looking up the rest from reference TRBV30 and TRBJ1-1 gives the full variable domain: SQTIHQWPATLVQPVGSPLSLECTVEGTSNPNLYWYRQAAGRGLQLLFYSVGIGQISSEVPQNLSASRPQDRQFILSSKKLLLSDSGFYLCAWSYTEAFFGQGTRLTVV.

The chain is built from TRBV5-5 and TRBJ1-5; 7 bases line up with TRBD1. Germline assignment: CDR1 SGHKS and CDR2 YYEKEE (reference sequence). This CDR3 has 14 residues. J lost 6 bases, V lost 4 bases, and 7 bases had no gene match. The CDR3 DNA follows: TGTGCCAGCAGCCGAGACAGGGTGGGTCAGCCCCAGCATTTT. Protein product: CASSRDRVGQPQHF.

This clone was observed a handful of times. The rearrangement joins TRBV29-1 to TRBJ2-7; 10 bases fit TRBD2. The trim removed 6 bases at V and 0 bases at J, leaving 8 bases unmatched. The CDR3 is made up of 15 amino acids. Per the germline V gene, CDR1 is SQVTM and CDR2 is ANQGSEA. The CDR3 loop reads CSVTTSGVTSYEQYF. Here the CDR3 DNA reads TGCAGCGTCACTACTAGCGGGGTGACCTCCTACGAGCAGTACTTC.

J is TRBJ2-7 and V is TRBV18, with D hard to call. Germline V gene data show CDR1 as KGHSH and CDR2 as LQKENI. Trimming removed 5 bases at V and 7 bases at J, with 15 bases between. The CDR3 spans 13 residues. CDR3 in DNA: TGTGCCAGCTCAGCCACCGGGTCCCAAGAGCAGTACTTC. This codes for CASSATGSQEQYF.

The chain carries TRBV5-6 and TRBJ2-4, with TRBD1 matching over 10 bases. With V trimmed by 2 bases and J by 8 bases, 13 bases remained unmatched. This CDR3 comprises 17 residues. Germline CDR1 and CDR2: SGHDT and YYEEEE. The CDR3 protein is CASSFFGQGGAGDIQYF. CDR3 DNA: TGTGCCAGCAGCTTTTTTGGACAGGGGGGAGCTGGGGACATTCAGTACTTC.

This rearrangement joins TRBV7-2 to TRBJ2-1; 14 nucleotides match TRBD2. J lost 9 bases, V lost 5 bases, and 15 bases had no gene match. This CDR3 region has 18 residues. From germline, CDR1 is SGHTA and CDR2 FQGNSA. CDR3 coding DNA: TGTGCCAGCAGCACGACTAGCGGGGGGGCCTCTATCCTCAGTGAGCAGTTCTTC. Protein: CASSTTSGGASILSEQFF.

This clone was counted a few times. The chain links TRBV4-1 to TRBJ2-7; the match to TRBD2 covers 11 bases. This CDR3 region has 15 residues. V was pared by 0 bases and J by 4 bases, with 2 bases of the junction left unmatched. Germline values: CDR1 MGHRA, CDR2 YSYEKL. The chain's CDR3 is CASSQETSGAYEQYF. For the CDR3, the DNA is TGCGCCAGCAGCCAAGAGACTAGCGGGGCTTACGAGCAGTACTTC.

V and J are TRBV18 and TRBJ1-1; D is perhaps TRBD1 (5 bases). V shed 6 bases and J shed 2 bases, with 10 bases lying between them. This CDR3 is 13 amino acids long. From germline, CDR1 is KGHSH and CDR2 LQKENI. The CDR3 DNA follows: TGTGCCAGCTCGGTACAGGCAAACACTGAAGCTTTCTTT. Its translation is CASSVQANTEAFF.

The chain uses TRBV28 and TRBJ1-2; 7 nucleotides align to TRBD1. CDR1 and CDR2 (germline): MDHEN, SYDVKM. This CDR3 is 13 amino acids long. The ends lost 7 bases at V and 2 bases at J; junction bases unmatched: 4. As DNA, the CDR3 is TGTGCCAGCAAACAGGGGCTAAACTATGGCTACACCTTC. The encoded protein is CASKQGLNYGYTF.

The genes are TRBV7-2 and TRBJ2-3, with D hard to call. This CDR3 region has 14 residues. Germline V gives CDR1 SGHTA, CDR2 FQGNSA. Trimming shortened V by 5 bases and J by 0 bases, and 9 bases separated the two germline ends. CDR3 sequence: CASSPGSSTDTQYF. In DNA, the CDR3 is TGTGCCAGCAGCCCGGGTTCCAGCACAGATACGCAGTATTTT.

The rearrangement uses TRBV11-2 and TRBJ2-3, with TRBD1 as a possible D gene (6 bases). The CDR3 has 17 amino acids. Trimming left V 1 base short and J 6 bases short, with 20 bases between. In germline, CDR1 is SGHAT, CDR2 FQNNGV. The CDR3 DNA follows: TGTGCCAGCAGCTTAGTCTTACCGGGACAAAGAGCGGATACGCAGTATTTT. Its translation: CASSLVLPGQRADTQYF.

The CDR3 bases are TGTGCCACCAGTGATCCCCCCCCTCGGGGCACAGATACGCAGTATTTT. It is translated as CATSDPPPRGTDTQYF. The V and J genes are TRBV24-1 and TRBJ2-3; D call uncertain. Germline V lookup: CDR1 KGHDR, CDR2 SFDVKD. The length of the CDR3 is 16 residues. Trimming left V 3 bases short and J 1 base short, with 13 bases between.

The V call is TRBV6-2 or TRBV6-3, the J call TRBJ2-5; 7 nucleotides line up with TRBD1. Germline values: CDR1 MNHEY, CDR2 SVGEGT. CDR3 length: 13 residues. Trimming cost V 6 bases and J 9 bases; bases outside gene matches: 10. This chain's CDR3 is CASSLDSQGAQYF. DNA of the CDR3: TGTGCCAGCAGCTTAGACTCCCAGGGGGCCCAGTACTTC.